This T cell receptor beta chain was found in a study of PD-L1 blockade in urothelial cancer. Study context: Counts from blood samples showed a median of about 150,000 T cells.

In regard to this clone: Other DNA sequences in this sample translate to the same CDR3.

This sample's time point: pretreatment peripheral blood. Produced via immunoSEQ multiplex PCR; TCRdb's table is partial and in-frame only. The top ten hold 1% to 1.5% of the sample, which has 45,000 to 55,000 clones, more than 80% seen once. The length of the CDR3 is 12 residues. V was clipped by 1 base and J by 6 bases, with 10 bases between them. Per the germline V gene, CDR1 is SQVTM and CDR2 is ANQGSEA. The J gene is TRBJ2-7, the V gene TRBV29-1, with D possibly matching TRBD2 (6 bases). The sequenced sample was PBMCs, obtained around atezolizumab (anti-PD-L1) treatment. This TCR was sampled from a man in his fifties or sixties with urothelial cancer. CDR3 DNA: TGCAGCGTTGAAGCGCAGGGAGGCGAGCAGTACTTC. Its translation is CSVEAQGGEQYF.